Each of the 4 T cell receptor beta chains below was sequenced from the same sample in a study of T cells after posttransplantation cyclophosphamide. TCRdb's table, derived via immunoSEQ multiplex PCR, lists solely in-frame clones and lacks some. Found here are around 6,200 clones, approximately 90% of them singletons; the top ten hold 3.5% to 5%. A marrow graft followed busulfan-fludarabine conditioning, with cyclophosphamide on days +3 and +4. This specimen was CD8+ T cells sorted from blood, taken after allogeneic stem cell transplant with posttransplant cyclophosphamide. These receptors were collected from a male patient aged 60-70 years who received an allogeneic stem cell transplant from a related donor and was CMV-positive. Some T cells may be transferred from the graft donor.

The table lists this clone with a count of one. The rearrangement links TRBV28 to TRBJ1-1; D is ambiguous. The CDR3 covers 12 residues. Trimming cost V 6 bases and J 7 bases, with 12 bases left between them. Germline values: CDR1 MDHEN, CDR2 SYDVKM. The CDR3 sequence: CASRIRNGEAFF. DNA of the CDR3: TGTGCCAGCAGAATCCGTAACGGTGAAGCTTTCTTT.

V gene TRBV5-1 combines with J gene TRBJ2-2, with D possibly being TRBD1 (5 bases). From germline, CDR1 is SGHRS and CDR2 YFSETQ. Trimming shortened V by 5 bases and J by 4 bases, and 12 bases separated the two germline ends. There are 14 residues in the CDR3. In DNA form, the CDR3 reads TGCGCCAGCAGTTCGGCGACAGTCACCGGGGAGCTGTTTTTT. It yields the protein CASSSATVTGELFF.

This clone has just one count. The chain uses TRBV19 and TRBJ1-2; D not resolved. This CDR3 comprises 13 residues. V lost 6 bases and J lost 2, with 10 bases in between. CDR1 and CDR2 (germline): LNHDA, SQIVND (reference sequence). CDR3 sequence: CASSLTENYGYTF. CDR3 sequence (DNA): TGTGCCAGTAGCCTGACGGAGAACTATGGCTACACCTTC.

This rearrangement joins TRBV10-2 to TRBJ2-3, with D possibly being TRBD2 (5 bases). The CDR3 extends over 15 amino acids. The germline gives CDR1 WSHSY, CDR2 SAAADI. The ends were cut back, 6 bases at V and 6 bases at J, with 19 bases in the middle. CDR3 loop: CASRGAGLQRDTQYF. CDR3 DNA sequence: TGCGCCAGCAGGGGAGCTGGACTTCAGAGGGATACGCAGTATTTT.